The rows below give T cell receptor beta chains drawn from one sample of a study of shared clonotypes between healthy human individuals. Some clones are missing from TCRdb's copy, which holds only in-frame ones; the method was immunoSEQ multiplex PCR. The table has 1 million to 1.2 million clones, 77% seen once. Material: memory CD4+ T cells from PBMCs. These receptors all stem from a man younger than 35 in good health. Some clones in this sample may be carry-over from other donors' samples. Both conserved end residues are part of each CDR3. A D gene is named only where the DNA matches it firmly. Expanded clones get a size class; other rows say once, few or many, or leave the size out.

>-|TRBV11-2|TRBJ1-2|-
TGTGCCAGCAGCGACAACCAGGGCGGTAACTATGGCTACACCTTC
CASSDNQGGNYGYTF
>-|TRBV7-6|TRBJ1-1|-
TGTGCCAGCAGCCCACAGGTCGGGAACACTGAAGCTTTCTTT
CASSPQVGNTEAFF
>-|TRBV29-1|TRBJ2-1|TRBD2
TGCAGCGTTGCAGGGAGGGGCGAGATGGGGAATGAGCAGTTCTTC
CSVAGRGEMGNEQFF
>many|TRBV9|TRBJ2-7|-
TGTGCCAGCTCTCCGCAAGCCCACACTGGGGGGGAGCAGTACTTC
CASSPQAHTGGEQYF
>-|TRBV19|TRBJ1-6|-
TGTGCCAGTAGCCCAGCAGGCTTTACCCTCCACTTT
CASSPAGFTLHF
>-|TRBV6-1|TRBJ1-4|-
TGTGCCAGCAGTGAACTCCAGAGCAATGAAAAACTGTTTTTT
CASSELQSNEKLFF
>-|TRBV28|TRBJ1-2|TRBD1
TGTGCCAGCCGGACAGGGTCTAACTATGGCTACACCTTC
CASRTGSNYGYTF
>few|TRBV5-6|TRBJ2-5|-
TGTGCCAGCAGCTTAAGGGGTCTCGGGGAGACCCAGTACTTC
CASSLRGLGETQYF
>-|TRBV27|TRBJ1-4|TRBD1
TGTGCCAGCAGTCCGAGGACAGGGTTGAATGGTGAAAAACTGTTTTTT
CASSPRTGLNGEKLFF
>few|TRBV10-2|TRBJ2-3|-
TGCGCCAGCAGCGCATCTTACCAAACCACTGGCACAGATACGCAGTATTTT
CASSASYQTTGTDTQYF
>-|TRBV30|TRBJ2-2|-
TGTGCCTGGAGTACCCCGAACACCGGGGAGCTGTTTTTT
CAWSTPNTGELFF
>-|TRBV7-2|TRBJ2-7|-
TGTGCCAGCAGCTTAGGTGCCGCGGGAACCTACGAGCAGTACTTC
CASSLGAAGTYEQYF
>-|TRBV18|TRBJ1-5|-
TGTGCCAGCTCACCCGGAAGGACGGACAATCAGCCCCAGCATTTT
CASSPGRTDNQPQHF
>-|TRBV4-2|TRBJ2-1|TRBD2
TGTGCCAGCAGCCCCCGGCGGGAGGGCTACAATGAGCAGTTCTTC
CASSPRREGYNEQFF
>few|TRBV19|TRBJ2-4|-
TGTGCCAGTAGTATCATGGGCATTCAGTACTTC
CASSIMGIQYF
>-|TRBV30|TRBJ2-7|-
TGTGCCTGGACCGCGTATGATTACGAGCAGTACTTC
CAWTAYDYEQYF
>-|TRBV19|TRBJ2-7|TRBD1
TGTGCCAGTAGTCTCCCCGGGACAGGGCTCTACGAGCAGTACTTC
CASSLPGTGLYEQYF
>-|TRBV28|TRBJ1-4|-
TGTGCCAGCAGTTCGGGCCCAGAGCGCGAAAAACTGTTTTTT
CASSSGPEREKLFF
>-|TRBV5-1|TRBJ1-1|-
TGCGCCAGCACCAGGGCCTCAGGGGACACTGAAGCTTTCTTT
CASTRASGDTEAFF
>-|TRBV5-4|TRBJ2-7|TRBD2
TGTGCCAGCAGCTTTGGGGGCGGGAGGAGGACCCACGAGCAGTACTTC
CASSFGGGRRTHEQYF
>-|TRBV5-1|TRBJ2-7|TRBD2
TGCGCCAGCAGCCGGGTGACGGGGACTAGCGGGGAGCAGTACTTC
CASSRVTGTSGEQYF
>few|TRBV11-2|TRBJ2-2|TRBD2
TGTGCCAGCAGCCGTCAAGCGGGAGGGAACACCGGGGAGCTGTTTTTT
CASSRQAGGNTGELFF
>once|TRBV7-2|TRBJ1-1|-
TGTGCCAGCAGCCAGGAATCCTACACTGAAGCTTTCTTT
CASSQESYTEAFF
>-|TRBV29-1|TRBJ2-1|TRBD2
TGCAGCGTTCCGGGACTAGCGGAGTTCGGGCTCTACAATGAGCAGTTCTTC
CSVPGLAEFGLYNEQFF
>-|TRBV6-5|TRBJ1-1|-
TGTGCCAGCAGCCTGTCATGGGGGACCAACTCACGGGCTTTCTTT
CASSLSWGTNSRAFF
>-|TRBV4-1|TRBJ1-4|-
TGCGCCAGCAGCCGTGAAGGGGGACAAGCCGGAGAAAAACTGTTTTTT
CASSREGGQAGEKLFF
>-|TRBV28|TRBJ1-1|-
TGTGCCAGCAGTGTCGTCGGGGGGCACGGTGAAGCTTTCTTT
CASSVVGGHGEAFF
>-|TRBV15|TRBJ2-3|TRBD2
TGTGCCACCAGCAGAGGGCGGGGGTCTTCCACAGATACGCAGTATTTT
CATSRGRGSSTDTQYF
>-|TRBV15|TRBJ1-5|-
TGTGCCACCAGCAGAGATCCCGAGCCCAATCAGCCCCAGCATTTT
CATSRDPEPNQPQHF
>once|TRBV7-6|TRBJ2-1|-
TGTGCCAGCAGCTTAAGGAGGGGGCGCTTTCAGGATGAGCAGTTCTTC
CASSLRRGRFQDEQFF
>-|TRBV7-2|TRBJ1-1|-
TGTGCCAGCAGCTTAGTTTGGAGGACTGAAGCTTTCTTT
CASSLVWRTEAFF
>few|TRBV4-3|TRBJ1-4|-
TGCGCCAGCAGTCGACAGCACAGGGCCTTTAATGAAAAACTGTTTTTT
CASSRQHRAFNEKLFF
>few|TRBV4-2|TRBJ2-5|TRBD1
TGTGCCAGCAGCCCAGGGACAGGCCTGGAGACCCAGTACTTC
CASSPGTGLETQYF
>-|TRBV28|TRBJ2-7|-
TGTGCCAGCAGTCCCAGGGGGGGGAGGAACGAGCAGTACTTC
CASSPRGGRNEQYF
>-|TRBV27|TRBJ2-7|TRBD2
TGTGCCAGCAGTTTTGTAGCGGGAGTCAGCGAGCAGTACTTC
CASSFVAGVSEQYF
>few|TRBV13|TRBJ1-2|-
TGTGCCAGCAGAAGGGGGTCTGCTAACTATGGCTACACCTTC
CASRRGSANYGYTF
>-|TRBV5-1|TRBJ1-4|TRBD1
TGCGCCAGCAGCACCGGGACAGGGGGTGAAAAACTGTTTTTT
CASSTGTGGEKLFF